One and the same sample provided the 26 T cell receptor beta chains below, sequenced in a study of shared clonotypes between healthy human individuals. TCRdb's copy holds only in-frame clones and misses some; the assay was immunoSEQ multiplex PCR. The table shows about 500,000 clones, with around 77% occurring only once. Sequences were obtained from PBMCs. Source of these receptors: a woman aged 40-49 years in good health. Some clones in this sample may be carry-over from other donors' samples.

This chain uses TRBV15 with TRBJ1-1; possibly TRBD1 for D (6 bases). In germline, CDR1 is LNHNV, CDR2 YYDKDF (reference sequence). The CDR3 extends over 13 amino acids. V was shortened by 1 base and J by 10 bases, with 13 bases between the two germline ends. The CDR3 bases are TGTGCCACCAGCAGAGGGGGGCTGGAGGGAGCTTTCTTT. This codes for CATSRGGLEGAFF.

J is TRBJ1-5 and V is TRBV19, with 7 bases fitting TRBD1. The CDR3 is 15 residues long. Germline V gives CDR1 LNHDA, CDR2 SQIVND (reference sequence). Trimming removed 6 bases from V and 11 bases from J; junction bases left unmatched: 16. The DNA for the CDR3 is TGTGCCAGTAGACCGTACCGGGACAGCTTGTCAGCCCAGCATTTT. This gives the protein CASRPYRDSLSAQHF.

This chain joins TRBV7-4 and TRBJ2-1; TRBD1 aligns across 7 bases. CDR3 length: 14 amino acids. The germline gives CDR1 SGHVT, CDR2 SQSDAQ. V gave up 5 bases and J gave up 4 bases; unmatched junction bases: 5. The CDR3 sequence: CASSLGQIYNEQFF. The CDR3 DNA is TGTGCCAGCAGCCTGGGACAGATATACAATGAGCAGTTCTTC. Drawing the rest from reference TRBV7-4 and TRBJ2-1, the complete variable domain is GAGVSQSPRYKVAKRGRDVALRCDSISGHVTLYWYRQTLGQGSEVLTYSQSDAQRDKSGRPSGRFSAERPERSVSTLKIQRTEQGDSAVYLCASSLGQIYNEQFFGPGTRLTVL.

This clone is a singleton in its sample. This chain uses TRBV2 with TRBJ1-1; unclear D gene. The CDR3 runs to 13 residues. Per germline, CDR1 SNHLY and CDR2 FYNNEI. The V gene lost 7 bases and the J gene lost 4 bases, with 13 bases spanning the gap. CDR3 loop: CASNPMVGTEAFF. Written as DNA, the CDR3 is TGTGCCAGCAACCCGATGGTCGGCACTGAAGCTTTCTTT.

This chain connects TRBV5-1 to TRBJ2-2, with 7 bases fitting TRBD2. V dropped 6 bases and J dropped 0; count of bases not matched to a gene: 5. The germline V gene encodes CDR1 SGHRS and CDR2 YFSETQ. This CDR3 region has 15 residues. The chain's CDR3 is CASIETSPNTGELFF. The CDR3 nucleotides read TGCGCCAGCATCGAGACTAGCCCGAACACCGGGGAGCTGTTTTTT.

For this clone: The same CDR3 arises from other DNA sequences in this sample as well. This rearrangement joins TRBV11-2 to TRBJ1-5; 7 bases fit TRBD1. V trimming: 3 bases; J trimming: 4 bases; junction bases outside the gene matches: 0. The CDR3 runs to 13 residues. Germline V gene lookup returns CDR1 SGHAT and CDR2 FQNNGV. Written as DNA, the CDR3 is TGTGCCAGCAGCTTGGACAGGAATCAGCCCCAGCATTTT. This codes for CASSLDRNQPQHF.

The chain is built from TRBV15 and TRBJ2-5; a possible D gene is TRBD1 (5 bases). This CDR3 is 15 amino acids long. The V end was cut by 0 bases, the J end by 5 bases, with 13 bases between. From germline, CDR1 is LNHNV and CDR2 YYDKDF (reference sequence). The CDR3 sequence: CATSRDQGSLETQYF. The CDR3 nucleotides are TGTGCCACCAGCAGAGATCAGGGCTCCTTGGAGACCCAGTACTTC.

This clone was detected a few times. Compared with germline, one end of the junction differs, possibly owing to a read error. The genes are TRBV2 and TRBJ1-2; no reliable D call. Per germline, CDR1 SNHLY and CDR2 FYNNEI. CDR3 length: 12 amino acids. This CDR3 is CASSEATAALVF. The CDR3 DNA reads as TGTGCCAGCAGTGAAGCGACGGCGGCCTTAGTCTTC.

The genes are TRBV28 and TRBJ2-7, with TRBD1 matching over 7 bases. CDR1 is MDHEN and CDR2 is SYDVKM in the germline V gene. This CDR3 comprises 14 residues. V shed 6 bases and J 3 bases; nucleotides not matched to a gene: 8. The CDR3: CASSRQGVGYEQYF. The CDR3 DNA follows: TGTGCCAGCAGCCGACAGGGAGTGGGCTACGAGCAGTACTTC.

This clone was detected once. The chain has TRBV19 and TRBJ2-2; 11 bases align to TRBD1. V lost 5 bases and J lost 4; bases outside the gene matches: 3. From germline, CDR1 is LNHDA and CDR2 SQIVND (reference sequence). The CDR3 is 15 amino acids. CDR3 loop: CASSVGTGGTGELFF. CDR3 nucleotide sequence: TGTGCCAGTAGTGTGGGGACAGGGGGCACCGGGGAGCTGTTTTTT.

V usage is TRBV11-3 and J usage is TRBJ2-3; 10 positions agree with TRBD2. The CDR3 covers 14 residues. Germline V gene lookup returns CDR1 SGHNT and CDR2 YENEEA. Trimming removed 5 bases from V and 5 bases from J; junction bases left unmatched: 4. In DNA, the CDR3 is TGTGCCAGCAGCCCCCGGACTAGCGGAGATACGCAGTATTTT. Translating gives CASSPRTSGDTQYF.

The rearrangement links TRBV27 to TRBJ1-1; maybe TRBD1 (6 bases). The CDR3 extends over 13 amino acids. V was cut by 5 bases and J by 7 bases, with 14 bases left in between. Looked up from germline, CDR1 is MNHEY and CDR2 is SMNVEV (reference sequence). In nucleotides, the CDR3 is TGTGCCAGCAGTCTCAGGGGCCGCAGTGAAGCTTTCTTT. As protein: CASSLRGRSEAFF.

V and J are TRBV18 and TRBJ2-7, with a weak D call TRBD2 (6 bases). Germline loops: CDR1 KGHSH, CDR2 LQKENI. With 6 bases removed from V and 0 bases from J, the gap between germline ends came to 12 bases. CDR3 length: 14 amino acids. CDR3 residues: CASSGSGSSYEQYF. The CDR3 DNA sequence: TGTGCCAGCTCGGGTTCCGGGAGCTCCTACGAGCAGTACTTC.

There are a few counts of this clone. The J gene is TRBJ1-2, the V gene TRBV27; maybe TRBD1 (5 bases). The CDR3 loop spans 15 amino acids. Germline-derived CDR1 and CDR2 are MNHEY and SMNVEV (reference sequence). The V end was cut by 0 bases, the J end by 6 bases, with 14 bases between. CDR3 amino acids: CASSLSWGGGDGYTF. The CDR3 nucleotides read TGTGCCAGCAGTTTATCGTGGGGCGGGGGGGATGGCTACACCTTC.

This sequence joins TRBV7-6 and TRBJ2-1, with D possibly being TRBD1 (6 bases). This CDR3 spans 13 amino acids. Trimming removed 2 bases from V and 5 bases from J, with 7 bases in between. In germline, CDR1 is SGHVS, CDR2 FNYEAQ. DNA for the CDR3: TGTGCCAGCAGCTTAAACAGGGACAATGAGCAGTTCTTC. Amino acid sequence: CASSLNRDNEQFF. Drawing the rest from reference TRBV7-6 and TRBJ2-1, the complete variable domain is GAGVSQSPRYKVTKRGQDVALRCDPISGHVSLYWYRQALGQGPEFLTYFNYEAQQDKSGLPNDRFSAERPEGSISTLTIQRTEQRDSAMYRCASSLNRDNEQFFGPGTRLTVL.

This rearrangement joins TRBV28 to TRBJ2-1; D is perhaps TRBD1 (6 bases). Deletions cut 5 bases from V and 5 bases from J, with 13 bases between. The V gene's germline CDR1 is MDHEN and CDR2 SYDVKM. This CDR3 spans 14 amino acids. DNA for the CDR3: TGTGCCAGCAGTCTGCCCGGACAGAACAATGAGCAGTTCTTC. Residues: CASSLPGQNNEQFF.

In the case of this clone: A much bigger clone sits one base away, suggesting this may be a read error. Since the CDR3 does not end with the conserved phenylalanine or tryptophan, this likely comes from a read error. This chain uses TRBV2 with TRBJ2-7; D is undetermined. Trimming shortened V by 4 bases and J by 0 bases, and 7 bases separated the two germline ends. Germline V gives CDR1 SNHLY, CDR2 FYNNEI. The length of the CDR3 is 13 residues. The CDR3 bases are TGTGCCAGCAGTGTAGGAAACTCCTACGAGCAGTACCTC. Protein product: CASSVGNSYEQYL.

Many counts were recorded for this clone. This CDR3 is CASSDRRVGTGELFF. The CDR3 coding sequence is TGTGCCAGCAGTGACCGGAGGGTGGGCACCGGGGAGCTGTTTTTT. The chain is built from TRBV2 and TRBJ2-2, with D possibly TRBD2 on 6 matching bases. V dropped 3 bases and J dropped 4 bases, with 12 bases sitting between them. This CDR3 contains 15 residues. Germline loops: CDR1 SNHLY, CDR2 FYNNEI.

The chain uses TRBV14 and TRBJ2-1; TRBD2 matches 13 bases. CDR1 SGHDN and CDR2 FVKESK come from the germline V gene. V lost 5 bases to trimming and J lost 8 bases; unmatched junction nucleotides: 6. The CDR3 runs to 15 residues. The CDR3 DNA follows: TGTGCCAGCAGCTCCGGACTAGCGGGAGTACATGAGCAGTTCTTC. It codes for CASSSGLAGVHEQFF. Full variable domain (remainder filled in from reference TRBV14 and TRBJ2-1): EAGVTQFPSHSVIEKGQTVTLRCDPISGHDNLYWYRRVMGKEIKFLLHFVKESKQDESGMPNNRFLAERTGGTYSTLKVQPAELEDSGVYFCASSSGLAGVHEQFFGPGTRLTVL.

V gene TRBV6-1 combines with J gene TRBJ2-7; TRBD1 matches at 11 bases. The length of the CDR3 is 14 residues. The germline CDR1 and CDR2 sequences are MNHNS and SASEGT. With V trimmed by 11 bases and J by 4 bases, 10 bases remained unmatched. The DNA for the CDR3 is TGTGCCTCCGTCCGGGACAGGGGGATATACGAGCAGTACTTC. Its translation: CASVRDRGIYEQYF.

The chain couples TRBV4-1 to TRBJ2-7; no firm D call. Germline values: CDR1 MGHRA, CDR2 YSYEKL. This CDR3 contains 14 residues. Trimming took off 1 base at V and 3 bases at J, with 10 bases between the two ends. For the CDR3, the DNA is TGCGCCAGCAGCCAAGGGGGAAGCCTCTACGAGCAGTACTTC. Encoded protein: CASSQGGSLYEQYF.

This clone was seen a handful of times. This could be a read error, since a much larger clone is one nucleotide away. V gene TRBV11-2 combines with J gene TRBJ2-4; D not certain. Trimming pared 4 bases from V and 5 bases from J, leaving 9 bases between. The length of the CDR3 is 13 residues. In germline, CDR1 is SGHAT, CDR2 FQNNGV. The CDR3 DNA reads TGTGCCAGCAGCTCAAATGTGGAAAACATTCAGTACTTC. As protein: CASSSNVENIQYF.

On this clone itself: A junction boundary mismatches the germline segment, possibly from a read error. The chain links TRBV7-2 to TRBJ2-5; 12 bases fit TRBD2. Germline CDR1 SGHTA, CDR2 FQGNSA. This CDR3 has 12 amino acids. CDR3 coding DNA: TGCTCTAGCGGGAGGGAGGGAGAGACCCAGTACTTC. Residues: CSSGREGETQYF.

This sequence joins TRBV30 and TRBJ2-6; D perhaps matches TRBD2 (6 bases). Germline CDR1 GTSNPN, CDR2 SVGIG (reference sequence). V lost 3 bases and J 0 bases, leaving 12 bases between the germline ends. The CDR3 is 16 amino acids. CDR3 in amino acids: CAWSGGASSGANVLTF. In nucleotides, the CDR3 is TGTGCCTGGAGCGGAGGGGCGAGCTCTGGGGCCAACGTCCTGACTTTC.

On this clone itself: The CDR3 end shows no conserved phenylalanine or tryptophan, and so a read error is likely. The rearrangement links TRBV6-5 to TRBJ1-5; 7 positions match TRBD1. The germline CDR1 and CDR2 sequences are MNHEY and SVGAGI. The V segment lost 6 bases and the J segment 4 bases; nucleotides outside the gene matches: 9. This CDR3 has 15 residues. DNA of the CDR3: TGTGCCAGCAGGGGACAGTATCCCCTTAATCAGCCCCAGCATCTT. Residues: CASRGQYPLNQPQHL.

The chain links TRBV5-1 to TRBJ1-3, with 7 bases fitting TRBD1. CDR1 is SGHRS and CDR2 is YFSETQ in the germline V gene. The V segment lost 7 bases and the J segment 10 bases; nucleotides outside the gene matches: 8. There are 12 residues in the CDR3. In nucleotides, the CDR3 is TGCGCCAGCGACGAGACAGGGTTTACCATATATTTT. This sequence encodes CASDETGFTIYF.